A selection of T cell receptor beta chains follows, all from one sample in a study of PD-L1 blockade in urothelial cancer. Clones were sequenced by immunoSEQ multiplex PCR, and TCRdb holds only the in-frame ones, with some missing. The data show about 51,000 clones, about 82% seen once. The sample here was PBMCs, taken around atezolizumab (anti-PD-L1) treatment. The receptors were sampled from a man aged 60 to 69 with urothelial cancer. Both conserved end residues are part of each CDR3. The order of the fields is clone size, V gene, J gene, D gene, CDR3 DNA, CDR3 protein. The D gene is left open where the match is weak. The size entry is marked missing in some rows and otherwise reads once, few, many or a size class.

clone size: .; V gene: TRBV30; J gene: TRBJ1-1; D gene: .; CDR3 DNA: TGTGCCTGGGTTGGCCAGCTTGGGGTTAGCGGCACTGAAGCTTTCTTT; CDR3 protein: CAWVGQLGVSGTEAFF
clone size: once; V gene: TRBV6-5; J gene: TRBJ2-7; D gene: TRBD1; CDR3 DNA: TGTGCCAGCAGTTGGGACAGCAAGAGGCCTTACGAGCAGTACTTC; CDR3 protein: CASSWDSKRPYEQYF
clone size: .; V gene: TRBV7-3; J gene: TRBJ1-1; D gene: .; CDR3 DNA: TGTGCCAGCAGCCCTAAGGTTCGGGGGACTCTTACTGAAGCTTTCTTT; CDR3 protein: CASSPKVRGTLTEAFF
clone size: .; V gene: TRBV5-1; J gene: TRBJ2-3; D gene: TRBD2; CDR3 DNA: TGCGCCAGCAGATATGATCCTCGACTAGCGGTAACAGATACGCAGTATTTT; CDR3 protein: CASRYDPRLAVTDTQYF
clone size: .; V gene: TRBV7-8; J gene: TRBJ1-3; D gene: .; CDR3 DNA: TGTGCCAGCAGCCCGGGACACCCTGGAAACACCATATATTTT; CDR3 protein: CASSPGHPGNTIYF
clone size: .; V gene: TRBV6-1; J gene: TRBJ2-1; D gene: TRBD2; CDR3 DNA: TGTGCCAGCAGTATACTAGCGGGGCCCTACAATGAGCAGTTCTTC; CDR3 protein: CASSILAGPYNEQFF
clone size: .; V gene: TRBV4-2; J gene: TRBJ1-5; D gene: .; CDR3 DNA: TGTGCCAGCAGCCAAGGCAGGCCTAGCAATCAGCCCCAGCATTTT; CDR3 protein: CASSQGRPSNQPQHF
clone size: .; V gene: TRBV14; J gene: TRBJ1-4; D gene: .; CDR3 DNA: TGTGCCAGCAGCCAAGATCTGCGTTCGAATGAAAAACTGTTTTTT; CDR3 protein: CASSQDLRSNEKLFF
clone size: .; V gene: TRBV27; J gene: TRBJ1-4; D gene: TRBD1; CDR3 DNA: TGTGCCAGCCAGTTTCACAGGGGAAGTGAAAAACTGTTTTTT; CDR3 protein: CASQFHRGSEKLFF
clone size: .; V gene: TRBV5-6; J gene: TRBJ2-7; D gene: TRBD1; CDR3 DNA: TGTGCCAGCAGCGAGGGGACAGGGTTTTTGCGCGAGCAGTACTTC; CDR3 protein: CASSEGTGFLREQYF
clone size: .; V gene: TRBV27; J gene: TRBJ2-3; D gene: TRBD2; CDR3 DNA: TGTGCCAGCAGTTTATGGCTAGCGGAAACAGATACGCAGTATTTT; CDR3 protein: CASSLWLAETDTQYF
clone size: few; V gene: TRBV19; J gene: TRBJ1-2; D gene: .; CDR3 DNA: TGTGCCAGTAGTTTTGGACAGGGCTACACCTTC; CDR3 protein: CASSFGQGYTF
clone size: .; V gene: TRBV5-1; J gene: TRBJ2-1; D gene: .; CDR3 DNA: TGCGCCAGCAGCTTGGCCCCCGGGGTTACCTACAATGAGCAGTTCTTC; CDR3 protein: CASSLAPGVTYNEQFF
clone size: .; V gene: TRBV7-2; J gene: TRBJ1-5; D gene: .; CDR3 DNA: TGTGCCAGCAGCTTAGAGGCCAGTCGGGGCAATCAGCCCCAGCATTTT; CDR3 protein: CASSLEASRGNQPQHF
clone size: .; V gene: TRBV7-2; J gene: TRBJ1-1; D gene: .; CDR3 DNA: TGTGCCAGCAGCTGGTCGGACGGGAAAGCTTTCTTT; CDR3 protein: CASSWSDGKAFF
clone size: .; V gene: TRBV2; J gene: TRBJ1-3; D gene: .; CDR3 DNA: TGTGCCAGCAACGAGGGGGTGCCAGGAAACACCATATATTTT; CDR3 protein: CASNEGVPGNTIYF
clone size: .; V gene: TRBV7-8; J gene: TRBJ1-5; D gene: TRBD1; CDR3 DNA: TGTGCCAGCAGCTCCCCCACAGGGGTTATACAGCCCCAGCATTTT; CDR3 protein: CASSSPTGVIQPQHF
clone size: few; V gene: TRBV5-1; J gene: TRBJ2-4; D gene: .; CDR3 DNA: TGCGCCAGCAGCCTTGAGGTAGCCAAAAACATTCAGTACTTC; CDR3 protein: CASSLEVAKNIQYF
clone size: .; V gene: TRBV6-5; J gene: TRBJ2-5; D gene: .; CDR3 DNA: TGTGCCAGCAGTTCGAGCGAGACCCAGTACTTC; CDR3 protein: CASSSSETQYF
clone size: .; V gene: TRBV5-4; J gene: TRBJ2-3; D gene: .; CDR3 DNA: TGTGCCAGCAGCTCCCCTCAGGGTGGTGCAGATACGCAGTATTTT; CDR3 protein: CASSSPQGGADTQYF
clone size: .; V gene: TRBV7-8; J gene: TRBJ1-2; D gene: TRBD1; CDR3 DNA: TGTGCCAGCAGCTTAGGGGACAGCCGCTATGGCTACACCTTC; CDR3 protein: CASSLGDSRYGYTF
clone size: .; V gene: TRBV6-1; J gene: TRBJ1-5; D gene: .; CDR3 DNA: TGTGCCAGCACCCCGACAGGAAATCAGCCCCAGCATTTT; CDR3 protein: CASTPTGNQPQHF
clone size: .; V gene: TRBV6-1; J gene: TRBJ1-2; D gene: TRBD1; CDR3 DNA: TGTGCCAGCAGATACGGGACAGTCTATGGCTACACCTTC; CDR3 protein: CASRYGTVYGYTF
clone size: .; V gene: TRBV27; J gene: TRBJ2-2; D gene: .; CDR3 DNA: TGTGCCAGCAGTTCCGGGAGCCCCACCGGGGAGCTGTTTTTT; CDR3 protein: CASSSGSPTGELFF
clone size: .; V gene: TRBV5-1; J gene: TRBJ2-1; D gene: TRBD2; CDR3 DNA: TGCGCCAGCAGCTCCGCGACTAGCGGGGGGACGAGCTCCTACAATGAGCAGTTCTTC; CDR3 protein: CASSSATSGGTSSYNEQFF
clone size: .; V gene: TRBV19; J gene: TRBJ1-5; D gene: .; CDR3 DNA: TGTGCCAGTAGTACGAATCCCCGTGGCAGGAGCAATCAGCCCCAGCATTTT; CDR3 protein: CASSTNPRGRSNQPQHF
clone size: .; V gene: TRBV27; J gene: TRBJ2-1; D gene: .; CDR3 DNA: TGTGCCAGCAGTTTATCCGCCCCAGGAGGGATGGATGAGCAGTTCTTC; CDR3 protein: CASSLSAPGGMDEQFF
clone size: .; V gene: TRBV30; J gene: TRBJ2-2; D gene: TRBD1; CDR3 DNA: TGTGCCTGGAGTCCTTTGGGACAGGGTGCCGGGGAGCTGTTTTTT; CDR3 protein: CAWSPLGQGAGELFF
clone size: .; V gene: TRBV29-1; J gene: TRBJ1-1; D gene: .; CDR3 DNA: TGCAGCGTTGAAGGTAGGGCAGGGTCTACTGAAGCTTTCTTT; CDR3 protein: CSVEGRAGSTEAFF
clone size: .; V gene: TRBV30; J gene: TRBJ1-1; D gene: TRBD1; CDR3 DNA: TGTGCCTGGACGCAGGGGGCATGGAACACTGAAGCTTTCTTT; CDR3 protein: CAWTQGAWNTEAFF
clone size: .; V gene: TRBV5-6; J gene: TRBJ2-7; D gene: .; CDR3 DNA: TGTGCCAGCAGCTTGCCAGGGACAAACGAGCAGTACTTC; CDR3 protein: CASSLPGTNEQYF
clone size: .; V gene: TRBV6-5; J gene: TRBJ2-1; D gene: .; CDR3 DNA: TGTGCCAGCAGTTACTCGGAGCGGTGGAATGAGCAGTTCTTC; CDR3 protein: CASSYSERWNEQFF
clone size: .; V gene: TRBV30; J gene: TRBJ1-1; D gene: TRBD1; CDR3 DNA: TGTGCCTGGTCCAGGGGGGAGAACACTGAAGCTTTCTTT; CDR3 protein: CAWSRGENTEAFF
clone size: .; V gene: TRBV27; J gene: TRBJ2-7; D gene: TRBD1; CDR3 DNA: TGTGCCAGCAGGCGGGACAGGGCCGCTTCCTACGAGCAGTACTTC; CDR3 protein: CASRRDRAASYEQYF
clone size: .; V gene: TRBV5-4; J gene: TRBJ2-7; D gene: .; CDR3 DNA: TGTGCCAGCAGCACGGACAGCGAGGGGTACGAGCAGTACTTC; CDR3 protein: CASSTDSEGYEQYF
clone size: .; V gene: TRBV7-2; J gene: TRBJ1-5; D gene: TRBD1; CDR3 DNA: TGTGCCAGCAGCCTTAGCCAGGGGGGTGGAGCAAGCAATCAGCCCCAGCATTTT; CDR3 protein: CASSLSQGGGASNQPQHF
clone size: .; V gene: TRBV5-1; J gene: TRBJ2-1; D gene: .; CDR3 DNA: TGCGCCAGCAGCTCCCCTTTGGGTAGCATCTCCGCAAGAGAGCAGTTCTTC; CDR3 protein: CASSSPLGSISAREQFF